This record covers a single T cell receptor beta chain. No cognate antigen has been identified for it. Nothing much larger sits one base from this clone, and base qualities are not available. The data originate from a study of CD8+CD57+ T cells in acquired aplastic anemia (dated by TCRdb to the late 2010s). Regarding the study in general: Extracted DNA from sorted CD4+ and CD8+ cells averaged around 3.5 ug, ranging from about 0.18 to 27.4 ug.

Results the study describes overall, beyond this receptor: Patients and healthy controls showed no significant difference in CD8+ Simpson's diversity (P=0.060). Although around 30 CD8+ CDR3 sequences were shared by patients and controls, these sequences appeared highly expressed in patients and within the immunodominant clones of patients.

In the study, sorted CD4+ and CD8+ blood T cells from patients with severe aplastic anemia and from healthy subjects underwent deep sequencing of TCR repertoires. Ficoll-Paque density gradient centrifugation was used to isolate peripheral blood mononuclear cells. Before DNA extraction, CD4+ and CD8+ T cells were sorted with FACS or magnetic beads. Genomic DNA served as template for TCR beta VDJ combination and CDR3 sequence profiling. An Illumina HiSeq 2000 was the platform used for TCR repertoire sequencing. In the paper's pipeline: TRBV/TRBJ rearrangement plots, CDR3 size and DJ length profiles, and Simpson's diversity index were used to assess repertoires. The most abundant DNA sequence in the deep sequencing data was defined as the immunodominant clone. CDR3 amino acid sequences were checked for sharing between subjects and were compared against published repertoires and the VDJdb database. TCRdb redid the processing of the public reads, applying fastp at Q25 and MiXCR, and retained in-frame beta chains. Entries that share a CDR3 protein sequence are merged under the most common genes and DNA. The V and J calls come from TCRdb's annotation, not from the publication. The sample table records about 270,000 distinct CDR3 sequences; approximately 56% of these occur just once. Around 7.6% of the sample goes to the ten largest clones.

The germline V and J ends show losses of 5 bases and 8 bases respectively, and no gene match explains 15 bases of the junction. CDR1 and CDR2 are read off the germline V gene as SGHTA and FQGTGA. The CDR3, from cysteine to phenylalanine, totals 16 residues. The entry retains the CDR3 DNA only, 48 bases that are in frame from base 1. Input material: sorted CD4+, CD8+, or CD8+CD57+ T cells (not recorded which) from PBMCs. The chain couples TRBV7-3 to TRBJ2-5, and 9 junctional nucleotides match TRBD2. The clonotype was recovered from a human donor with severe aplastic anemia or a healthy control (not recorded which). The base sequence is TGTGCCAGCAGCCCATCGGGGGGCGGGGGGGGTGACACCCAGTACTTC. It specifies CASSPSGGGGGDTQYF.